The source of this T cell receptor (beta chain) is a study of beta chain features in type 1 diabetes. Looking at the study overall: Age, gender and cell yields were similar between patients and healthy donors. Regarding the study as a whole: Highly expressing activated T cells could be over-counted with a cDNA template. Whatever favoring of shorter templates PCR might show would apply equally to patients and controls.

At least ten counts were recorded for this clone. What it binds is unknown. Germline CDR1 is KGHSH and CDR2 is LQKENI. The V end lost 6 bases, the J end lost 8 bases, and 13 bases lay between the germline ends. The CDR3 runs 13 residues. Every bit of the isolated RNA underwent reverse transcription, so sequencing read expressed TCRB transcripts. Method: immunoSEQ multiplex PCR; TCRdb's copy keeps in-frame clones and lacks some. The sample contains more than 300,000 clones, 8% of which appear only once. The receptor was derived from a woman younger than 35 in good health. Sequencing was done on a sample of central memory CD4+ T cells from blood. The V call is TRBV18, the J call TRBJ1-4; no reliable D call. CDR3 sequence reads: CASSAGPEEKLFF. The CDR3 region has the DNA TGTGCCAGCTCCGCGGGTCCCGAGGAAAAACTGTTTTTT.